This is a list of T cell receptor beta chains from one sample in a study of response to subunit inactivated influenza vaccine. TCRdb fed the RT-PCR reads into MiXCR, producing one record per CDR3 protein. The profile shows about 480,000 distinct CDR3 sequences, 10% to 15% of them singletons. Sequencing used PBMCs from blood, obtained more than 35 days after vaccination. All receptors come from a man in his fifties or sixties who received an inactivated influenza vaccine. CDR3s include the opening cysteine and the closing phenylalanine or tryptophan. The D gene is left open where the match is weak. Where a row states a size, it is once, few, many or the class of an expanded clone; other rows omit it.

J: TRBJ1-4; size: few; D: NA; V: TRBV20-1; CDR3: CSASRTNNEKLFF; DNA: TGCAGTGCTAGCAGGACTAATAATGAAAAACTGTTTTTT
J: TRBJ2-3; size: NA; D: NA; V: TRBV6-5; CDR3: CASSYAEQGVTDTQYF; DNA: TGTGCCAGCAGTTATGCAGAACAGGGAGTAACAGATACGCAGTATTTT
J: TRBJ2-1; size: few; D: NA; V: TRBV6-5; CDR3: CASSYSIGGGSWKNEQFF; DNA: TGTGCCAGCAGTTACTCGATAGGTGGCGGGTCTTGGAAGAATGAGCAGTTCTTC
J: TRBJ1-4; size: many; D: NA; V: TRBV6-1; CDR3: CASRTVGNEKLFF; DNA: TGTGCCAGCAGGACAGTTGGTAATGAAAAACTGTTTTTT
J: TRBJ1-1; size: NA; D: NA; V: TRBV6-1; CDR3: CASTEGMGVGNTEAFF; DNA: TGTGCCAGCACCGAGGGGATGGGGGTCGGGAACACTGAAGCTTTCTTT
J: TRBJ2-3; size: few; D: NA; V: TRBV5-1; CDR3: CASSLTGRSTDTQYF; DNA: TGCGCCAGCAGCTTGACAGGGCGTAGCACAGATACGCAGTATTTT
J: TRBJ2-1; size: NA; D: TRBD2; V: TRBV4-3; CDR3: CASSQAAGGGEDWFF; DNA: TGCGCCAGCAGCCAAGCCGCGGGAGGCGGGGAGGATTGGTTCTTC
J: TRBJ2-2; size: few; D: NA; V: TRBV6-5; CDR3: CASSYSGYREPPGELFF; DNA: TGTGCCAGCAGTTACTCGGGATACAGGGAGCCACCCGGGGAGCTGTTTTTT
J: TRBJ1-6; size: NA; D: NA; V: TRBV6-2/TRBV6-3; CDR3: CASSYSPDRGSPLHF; DNA: TGTGCCAGCAGTTATTCACCCGACAGAGGTTCACCCCTCCACTTT
J: TRBJ2-2; size: few; D: TRBD2; V: TRBV7-8; CDR3: CASSARTSEATGELFF; DNA: TGTGCCAGCAGCGCGCGGACTAGCGAGGCCACCGGGGAGCTGTTTTTT
J: TRBJ2-1; size: few; D: NA; V: TRBV7-9; CDR3: CASSLFQLTPYNEQFF; DNA: TGTGCCAGCAGCTTATTTCAACTAACCCCCTACAATGAGCAGTTCTTC
J: TRBJ2-3; size: NA; D: TRBD2; V: TRBV5-1; CDR3: CASSSRAGGSTDTQYF; DNA: TGCGCCAGCAGCTCAAGAGCGGGGGGCAGCACAGATACGCAGTATTTT
J: TRBJ1-5; size: few; D: NA; V: TRBV12-3/TRBV12-4; CDR3: CASSHGGAMLGQPQHF; DNA: TGTGCCAGCAGCCACGGGGGGGCTATGTTAGGTCAGCCCCAGCATTTT
J: TRBJ1-2; size: many; D: NA; V: TRBV10-3; CDR3: CAISELPAYGYTF; DNA: TGTGCCATCAGTGAACTCCCGGCGTATGGCTACACCTTC
J: TRBJ2-3; size: few; D: NA; V: TRBV10-1; CDR3: CASSESSPGADTQYF; DNA: TGCGCCAGCAGTGAGTCCTCTCCTGGGGCAGATACGCAGTATTTT
J: TRBJ2-2; size: NA; D: TRBD1; V: TRBV29-1; CDR3: CSVGQGIPGELFF; DNA: TGCAGCGTGGGACAGGGGATACCCGGGGAGCTGTTTTTT
J: TRBJ1-2; size: many; D: NA; V: TRBV20-1; CDR3: CSARVGAYGYTF; DNA: TGCAGTGCTAGAGTGGGAGCCTATGGCTACACCTTC
J: TRBJ2-3; size: NA; D: TRBD2; V: TRBV15; CDR3: CATSREGTSGLISTDTQYF; DNA: TGTGCCACCAGCAGAGAGGGGACTAGCGGCCTAATTAGCACAGATACGCAGTATTTT
J: TRBJ2-2; size: few; D: TRBD1; V: TRBV10-3; CDR3: CAISEVPGTGDTGELFF; DNA: TGTGCCATCAGTGAGGTCCCCGGGACAGGGGACACCGGGGAGCTGTTTTTT
J: TRBJ2-7; size: many; D: TRBD2; V: TRBV5-1; CDR3: CASSFSSGSQNYEQYF; DNA: TGCGCCAGCAGCTTCAGTAGCGGGAGTCAGAATTACGAGCAGTACTTC
J: TRBJ1-2; size: NA; D: NA; V: TRBV4-2; CDR3: CASSQVLQSGFGYTF; DNA: TGTGCCAGCAGCCAAGTTTTACAGTCCGGCTTTGGCTACACCTTC
J: TRBJ1-6; size: NA; D: NA; V: TRBV27; CDR3: CASSIGAGAYSPLHF; DNA: TGTGCCAGCAGTATTGGGGCGGGGGCGTATTCACCCCTCCACTTT
J: TRBJ2-4; size: NA; D: NA; V: TRBV6-1; CDR3: CASSGLGGVVNIQYF; DNA: TGTGCCAGCAGTGGCCTCGGCGGGGTTGTGAACATTCAGTACTTC
J: TRBJ2-6; size: few; D: NA; V: TRBV15; CDR3: CATSRDRVGANVLTF; DNA: TGTGCCACCAGCAGAGACAGGGTTGGGGCCAACGTCCTGACTTTC
J: TRBJ1-1; size: NA; D: TRBD1; V: TRBV5-1; CDR3: CASSLSPGQALATQNTEAFF; DNA: TGCGCCAGCAGCTTGTCACCGGGACAGGCCCTCGCGACACAGAACACTGAAGCTTTCTTT
J: TRBJ2-3; size: few; D: NA; V: TRBV4-1; CDR3: CASSQVTVHTDTQYF; DNA: TGCGCCAGCAGCCAAGTAACGGTACACACAGATACGCAGTATTTT
J: TRBJ2-5; size: few; D: TRBD2; V: TRBV20-1; CDR3: CSASWASGRAVLGWPQYF; DNA: TGCAGTGCTAGTTGGGCTAGCGGGAGGGCCGTCCTTGGTTGGCCCCAGTACTTC
J: TRBJ2-1; size: many; D: NA; V: TRBV29-1; CDR3: CSAQGSWNEQFF; DNA: TGCAGCGCTCAGGGTTCTTGGAATGAGCAGTTCTTC
J: TRBJ2-7; size: few; D: NA; V: TRBV7-9; CDR3: CASTRSETYEQYF; DNA: TGTGCCAGCACCCGCTCCGAGACCTACGAGCAGTACTTC
J: TRBJ2-1; size: NA; D: NA; V: TRBV10-3; CDR3: CAISDKGISINEQFF; DNA: TGTGCCATCAGTGACAAGGGGATTAGTATAAATGAGCAGTTCTTC
J: TRBJ2-6; size: few; D: TRBD1; V: TRBV5-1; CDR3: CASRGTAVASGANVLTF; DNA: TGCGCCAGCAGGGGGACAGCGGTGGCCTCTGGGGCCAACGTCCTGACTTTC
J: TRBJ2-1; size: few; D: NA; V: TRBV12-3/TRBV12-4; CDR3: CASSSGGTPYNEQFF; DNA: TGTGCCAGCAGTTCCGGGGGAACCCCCTACAATGAGCAGTTCTTC
J: TRBJ2-2; size: NA; D: TRBD2; V: TRBV6-2/TRBV6-3; CDR3: CASSDRGGGLGELFF; DNA: TGTGCCAGCAGTGACCGCGGCGGGGGGCTAGGGGAGCTGTTTTTT
J: TRBJ2-3; size: few; D: NA; V: TRBV20-1; CDR3: CSASFQSTDTQYF; DNA: TGCAGTGCTAGTTTCCAGAGCACAGATACGCAGTATTTT
J: TRBJ1-2; size: few; D: TRBD1; V: TRBV20-1; CDR3: CSARDLWTGDNYGYTF; DNA: TGCAGTGCTAGAGATCTTTGGACAGGGGATAACTATGGCTACACCTTC